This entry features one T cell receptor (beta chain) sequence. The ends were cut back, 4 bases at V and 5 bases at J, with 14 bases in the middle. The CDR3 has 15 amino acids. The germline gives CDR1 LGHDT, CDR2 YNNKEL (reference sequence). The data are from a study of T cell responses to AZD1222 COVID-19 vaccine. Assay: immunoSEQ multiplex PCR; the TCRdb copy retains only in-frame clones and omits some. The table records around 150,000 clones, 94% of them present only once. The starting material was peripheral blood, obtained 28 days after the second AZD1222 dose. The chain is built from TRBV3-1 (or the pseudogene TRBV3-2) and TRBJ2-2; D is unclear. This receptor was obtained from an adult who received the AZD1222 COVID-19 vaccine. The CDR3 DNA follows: TGTGCCAGCAGCCCCTCGTCTTCCAAGACCGGGGAGCTGTTTTTT. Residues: CASSPSSSKTGELFF.